These T cell receptor beta chains were read from a single sample in a study of human T cells and chemical hapten exposure. TCRdb re-called the RACE reads through MiXCR, storing one row per CDR3 protein. Of 380,000 or so distinct CDR3 sequences listed, about 5% are singletons. The sequencing used whole blood, collected in connection with sensitization to the hapten diphenylcyclopropenone (DPC). These receptors were collected from a woman aged 18-29 years with alopecia areata. Some clones in this sample may be carry-over from other donors' samples. Both conserved end residues are part of each CDR3. Fields, in order: D gene, J gene, clone size, V gene, CDR3 protein, CDR3 DNA. D genes are given only for firm matches. Size is omitted from some rows. Given values are once, few, many or a class for expanded clones.

d_call: .; j_call: TRBJ1-1; clone_size: many; v_call: TRBV20-1; cdr3_aa: CSARERGGTEAFF; cdr3_nt: TGCAGTGCTAGAGAAAGGGGCGGCACTGAAGCTTTCTTT
d_call: .; j_call: TRBJ1-2; clone_size: .; v_call: TRBV12-3/TRBV12-4; cdr3_aa: CASSSDSSYTF; cdr3_nt: TGTGCCAGCAGTTCGGACAGCAGCTACACCTTC
d_call: .; j_call: TRBJ1-4; clone_size: .; v_call: TRBV6-5; cdr3_aa: CASSYIAGADEKLFF; cdr3_nt: TGTGCCAGCAGTTACATTGCAGGGGCGGATGAAAAACTGTTTTTT
d_call: TRBD2; j_call: TRBJ2-1; clone_size: many; v_call: TRBV6-5; cdr3_aa: CASSLTSGGFGEQFF; cdr3_nt: TGTGCCAGCAGCCTGACTAGCGGGGGATTTGGTGAGCAGTTCTTC
d_call: .; j_call: TRBJ2-2; clone_size: few; v_call: TRBV5-6; cdr3_aa: CASSLWRGNRELFF; cdr3_nt: TGTGCCAGCAGCTTGTGGAGGGGAAACCGGGAGCTGTTTTTT
d_call: .; j_call: TRBJ1-2; clone_size: many; v_call: TRBV6-5; cdr3_aa: CASSYSSRGDGYTF; cdr3_nt: TGTGCCAGCAGTTACTCGTCGCGGGGGGATGGCTACACCTTC
d_call: TRBD1; j_call: TRBJ2-3; clone_size: .; v_call: TRBV20-1; cdr3_aa: CSARAAGGYTDTQYF; cdr3_nt: TGCAGTGCTAGAGCGGCAGGGGGCTATACAGATACGCAGTATTTT
d_call: .; j_call: TRBJ1-2; clone_size: many; v_call: TRBV25-1; cdr3_aa: CAAHPRGTNYGYTF; cdr3_nt: TGTGCCGCACATCCGAGGGGAACTAACTATGGCTACACCTTC
d_call: .; j_call: TRBJ2-1; clone_size: many; v_call: TRBV5-1; cdr3_aa: CASSLSTQAYNEQFF; cdr3_nt: TGCGCCAGCAGCTTGTCAACGCAGGCCTACAATGAGCAGTTCTTC
d_call: TRBD2; j_call: TRBJ2-3; clone_size: few; v_call: TRBV7-3; cdr3_aa: CASSSGLGSTDTQYF; cdr3_nt: TGTGCCAGCAGCTCCGGACTAGGGTCCACAGATACGCAGTATTTT
d_call: .; j_call: TRBJ2-7; clone_size: few; v_call: TRBV7-2; cdr3_aa: CASSLAGTVPYEQYF; cdr3_nt: TGTGCCAGCAGCTTAGCCGGGACGGTGCCTTACGAGCAGTACTTC
d_call: .; j_call: TRBJ1-3; clone_size: few; v_call: TRBV6-5; cdr3_aa: CANRRQKHSGNTIYF; cdr3_nt: TGTGCCAACCGGCGGCAGAAACACTCTGGAAACACCATATATTTT
d_call: .; j_call: TRBJ2-1; clone_size: .; v_call: TRBV3-1; cdr3_aa: CASSHSYNEQFF; cdr3_nt: TGTGCCAGCAGTCACTCCTACAATGAGCAGTTCTTC
d_call: .; j_call: TRBJ2-7; clone_size: once; v_call: TRBV5-6; cdr3_aa: CASSLDISYEQYF; cdr3_nt: TGTGCCAGCAGCTTGGATATATCCTACGAGCAGTACTTC
d_call: .; j_call: TRBJ1-5; clone_size: many; v_call: TRBV2; cdr3_aa: CASSEDWNQPQHF; cdr3_nt: TGTGCCAGCAGTGAAGATTGGAATCAGCCCCAGCATTTT
d_call: TRBD1; j_call: TRBJ1-2; clone_size: few; v_call: TRBV2; cdr3_aa: CASSEGTGAYYGYTF; cdr3_nt: TGTGCCAGCAGTGAAGGGACAGGGGCCTACTATGGCTACACCTTC
d_call: TRBD1; j_call: TRBJ1-1; clone_size: .; v_call: TRBV7-3; cdr3_aa: CASSSLQGATAFF; cdr3_nt: TGTGCCAGCAGCTCTTTACAGGGGGCAACGGCTTTCTTT
d_call: .; j_call: TRBJ2-1; clone_size: .; v_call: TRBV7-6; cdr3_aa: CASSTGCEQFF; cdr3_nt: TGTGCCAGCAGTACAGGGTGTGAGCAGTTCTTC
d_call: .; j_call: TRBJ1-3; clone_size: few; v_call: TRBV25-1; cdr3_aa: CASSVLGGGTGNTIYF; cdr3_nt: TGTGCCAGCAGTGTCTTAGGAGGGGGGACTGGAAACACCATATATTTT
d_call: .; j_call: TRBJ1-1; clone_size: many; v_call: TRBV29-1; cdr3_aa: CSVAREGIMNTEAFF; cdr3_nt: TGCAGCGTTGCCAGGGAAGGGATCATGAACACTGAAGCTTTCTTT